The 5 T cell receptor beta chains below come from one sample, sequenced in a study of blood T cell repertoires in COVID-19. The data were produced by immunoSEQ multiplex PCR, yet TCRdb's version contains in-frame clones alone and is incomplete. The sample has roughly 220,000 clones; approximately 90% are singletons. Material: PBMCs or T cells enriched from blood (not recorded which). Source of these receptors: a woman aged 35 to 49 with acute COVID-19.

The gene calls are TRBV5-1 and TRBJ1-3, with 7 positions matching TRBD1. CDR1 is SGHRS, CDR2 YFSETQ, per germline. The CDR3 totals 16 residues. The J segment lost 0 bases and the V segment lost 2 bases, leaving 5 bases of the junction unmatched. CDR3 protein: CASSFETGVSGNTIYF. For the CDR3, the DNA is TGCGCCAGCAGCTTTGAAACAGGGGTCTCTGGAAACACCATATATTTT.

This CDR3 is CASNPGGTYGNTIYF. The CDR3 region has the DNA TGTGCCAGCAATCCAGGGGGCACATACGGAAACACCATATATTTT. The chain couples TRBV6-5 to TRBJ1-3, with 8 bases that match TRBD1. Losses at the gene ends were 7 bases for V and 4 bases for J; bases not matched to a gene: 9. This CDR3 is built from 15 residues. The germline V gene encodes CDR1 MNHEY and CDR2 SVGAGI.

The V and J genes are TRBV9 and TRBJ1-1; maybe TRBD1 (6 bases). Trimming took 0 bases from V and 9 from J, leaving 9 bases between them. CDR3 length: 12 residues. Per germline, CDR1 SGDLS and CDR2 YYNGEE. This CDR3 reads CASSVDGQKAFF. CDR3 DNA: TGTGCCAGCAGCGTAGATGGACAGAAAGCTTTCTTT.

This chain uses TRBV9 with TRBJ1-2; TRBD1 matches 8 bases. The V segment lost 4 bases and the J segment 8 bases; nucleotides outside the gene matches: 7. The CDR3 consists of 13 residues. Germline CDR1 is SGDLS and CDR2 is YYNGEE. The CDR3 is CASSSGQGGGYTF. CDR3 DNA sequence: TGTGCCAGCAGCTCCGGACAGGGAGGCGGCTACACCTTC.

This rearrangement joins TRBV2 to TRBJ2-5; TRBD2 matches at 8 bases. The germline gives CDR1 SNHLY, CDR2 FYNNEI. The CDR3 has 14 amino acids. Trimming at V came to 10 bases and at J to 4 bases, leaving 11 bases not matched to a gene. This CDR3 reads CATRDGGVRETQYF. Written as DNA, the CDR3 is TGTGCCACCAGGGACGGGGGGGTAAGAGAGACCCAGTACTTC.